This T cell receptor (beta chain) originates from a study of cytomegalovirus exposure and HLA in healthy donors. General study results and limits: In vitro checks showed that three CMV-associated chains really do target CMV antigens.

Amplification used 60 Vbeta primers and 13 Jbeta primers. Generated by immunoSEQ multiplex PCR, the TCRdb table keeps only in-frame clones and is missing some. Of some 130,000 clones in the sample, over 70% were seen once. V shed 1 base and J shed 5 bases, with 8 bases lying between them. This CDR3 spans 14 amino acids. Germline-derived CDR1 and CDR2 are SGHTA and FQGNSA. As to this clone: Its target is unknown.

The clonotype comes from a man between 18 and 29 years old in good health and CMV-seronegative. The V and J genes are TRBV7-2 and TRBJ1-4; D remains unclear. Sequencing used PBMCs. CDR3 sequence (DNA): TGTGCCAGCAGCTTAGGAGGAGCAAATGAAAAACTGTTTTTT. As protein: CASSLGGANEKLFF.